This T cell receptor beta chain was sequenced in a study of response to subunit inactivated influenza vaccine. This clonotype was observed many times. What it binds is not known. MiXCR, applied by TCRdb to the RT-PCR reads, yields one record per CDR3 protein. The table includes about 500,000 distinct CDR3 sequences, roughly 7.6% detected once. This CDR3 region has 12 residues. Germline V gene lookup returns CDR1 DFQATT and CDR2 SNEGSKA (reference sequence). Deletions cut 7 bases from V and 3 bases from J, with 13 bases between. Study-level findings and limits: The authors suggested that every seasonal influenza vaccination recruits few new T cells.

The sequence was obtained from a man aged 50 to 69 who received an inactivated influenza vaccine. The rearrangement uses TRBV20-1 and TRBJ2-7; D unresolved. This specimen was PBMCs from blood, taken around 2 years after vaccination. CDR3 nucleotides: TGCAGTGTGGGCAGTTCCTACTACGAGCAGTACTTC. Its protein product is CSVGSSYYEQYF.